One and the same sample provided the 2 T cell receptor beta chains below, sequenced in a study of T cell clonality in common variable immunodeficiency. Their antigen targets remain unknown. Regarding the study as a whole: Fewer deletions and N-nucleotide insertions were reportedly seen in common variable immunodeficiency TCR beta sequences.

TCRdb's table, derived via immunoSEQ multiplex PCR, lists solely in-frame clones and lacks some. The sample includes roughly 3,600 clones, none of them occurring once. The sequencing input was peripheral blood mononuclear cells. Receptor source: a human donor with common variable immunodeficiency.

This clone was seen many times. The sequenced fragment ends 3 residues before the CDR3 boundary, so the rest is inferred from the germline J gene. The V gene is TRBV12-3 or TRBV12-4, the J gene TRBJ1-2; possible D gene TRBD1, 5 bases. This CDR3 comprises 14 residues. The V end lost 3 bases, the J end lost 2 bases, and 10 bases lay between the germline ends. The covered CDR3 bases are TGTGCCAGCAGTTTCGGGGGGGGGAACTATGGC. This gives the protein CASSFGGGNYG. The complete CDR3 reads CASSFGGGNYGYTF.

This clone showed up just a few times. The read falls 3 residues short of the CDR3 end, and the missing part is taken from the germline J gene. The V and J genes are TRBV5-1 and TRBJ2-6; the match to TRBD1 covers 7 bases. Germline CDR1 reads SGHRS; CDR2 reads YFSETQ. With V trimmed by 2 bases and J by 0 bases, 8 bases remained unmatched. This CDR3 is built from 18 residues. The sequenced part of the CDR3 DNA is TGCGCCAGCAGCTTAACCCCTGACAGGGCCTCTGGGGCCAACGTC. This sequence encodes CASSLTPDRASGANV. The whole CDR3 reads CASSLTPDRASGANVLTF.